These 20 T cell receptor beta chains were sequenced from one sample in a study of early stage breast cancer tumors. TCRdb keeps only in-frame clones here, not all; method: immunoSEQ multiplex PCR. In the table there are some 30,000 clones, about 83% of which are singletons. Sequencing used blood. Every receptor here comes from a person aged 45-65 years with breast cancer.

This chain connects TRBV6-1 to TRBJ2-7; 7 bases map to TRBD1. This CDR3 region has 15 residues. Losses at the gene ends were 6 bases for V and 1 base for J; bases not matched to a gene: 9. The germline gives CDR1 MNHNS, CDR2 SASEGT. CDR3: CASSPDRVGSYEQYF. The CDR3 bases are TGTGCCAGCAGCCCCGACAGGGTAGGGTCCTACGAGCAGTACTTC.

The chain joins TRBV9 to TRBJ1-6; D is perhaps TRBD1 (5 bases). The CDR3 is made up of 14 amino acids. V dropped 3 bases and J dropped 7 bases, with 11 bases sitting between them. The germline V gene has CDR1 SGDLS and CDR2 YYNGEE. CDR3 sequence: CASSATGSNSPLHF. DNA of the CDR3: TGTGCCAGCAGCGCCACAGGTTCGAATTCACCCCTCCACTTT.

This chain connects TRBV18 to TRBJ2-1; 7 nucleotides line up with TRBD2. Germline V gene sequence: CDR1 KGHSH, CDR2 LQKENI. V dropped 6 bases and J dropped 11; count of bases not matched to a gene: 10. This CDR3 is 13 amino acids long. CDR3 in amino acids: CASSQPSGPKQFF. DNA for the CDR3: TGTGCCAGCTCGCAGCCTAGCGGACCGAAGCAGTTCTTC.

The rearrangement links TRBV19 to TRBJ2-3; D gene unclear. V was pared by 1 base and J by 3 bases, with 8 bases between. Germline V gene sequence: CDR1 LNHDA, CDR2 SQIVND (reference sequence). This CDR3 is 14 amino acids long. CDR3 protein: CASSIGPETDTQYF. In DNA form, the CDR3 reads TGTGCCAGTAGTATAGGTCCGGAGACAGATACGCAGTATTTT. The whole variable domain, remainder taken from reference TRBV19 and TRBJ2-3, is DGGITQSPKYLFRKEGQNVTLSCEQNLNHDAMYWYRQDPGQGLRLIYYSQIVNDFQKGDIAEGYSVSREKKESFPLTVTSAQKNPTAFYLCASSIGPETDTQYFGPGTRLTVL.

The CDR3 loop reads CASSLDRGNEQFF. As DNA, the CDR3 is TGTGCCAGCAGCTTGGACAGGGGCAATGAGCAGTTCTTC. V gene TRBV11-2 combines with J gene TRBJ2-1, with TRBD1 matching 9 bases. The CDR3 is 13 residues long. With 3 bases clipped from V and 6 bases from J, the junction kept 0 bases outside the gene matches. CDR1 is SGHAT and CDR2 is FQNNGV in the germline V gene.

V is TRBV11-2 and J is TRBJ2-7; 9 nucleotides agree with TRBD1. CDR3 length: 14 residues. Per the germline V gene, CDR1 is SGHAT and CDR2 is FQNNGV. V lost 5 bases and J lost 4; bases outside the gene matches: 6. The CDR3 protein is CASSIWDRDYEQYF. CDR3 nucleotides: TGTGCCAGCAGCATATGGGACAGGGATTACGAGCAGTACTTC.

The chain combines TRBV7-9 with TRBJ2-7; 7 bases map to TRBD1. The CDR3 has 16 residues. Germline assignment: CDR1 SEHNR and CDR2 FQNEAQ (reference sequence). J was trimmed by 3 bases and V by 3 bases; bases with no gene match: 11. The CDR3 loop reads CASSFGTGTDNYEQYF. In DNA, the CDR3 is TGTGCCAGCAGCTTTGGGACCGGGACAGATAACTACGAGCAGTACTTC.

V usage is TRBV10-1 and J usage is TRBJ2-3; D may be TRBD2 (5 bases). CDR3 length equals 14 residues. V was cut by 8 bases and J by 1 base, with 13 bases left in between. Germline V gene data show CDR1 as WNHNN and CDR2 as SYGVQD (reference sequence). CDR3 nucleotide sequence: TGCGCCAGCGGTGCGGGCGACGGCACAGATACGCAGTATTTT. Encoded protein: CASGAGDGTDTQYF.

The chain uses TRBV18 and TRBJ2-5, with D perhaps given as TRBD1 or TRBD2 (6 bases each). CDR3 length: 15 residues. V was clipped by 3 bases and J by 5 bases, with 16 bases between them. Germline values: CDR1 KGHSH, CDR2 LQKENI. The CDR3 sequence: CASSPRTGASETQYF. The CDR3 bases are TGTGCCAGCTCACCCCGTACGGGGGCGTCGGAGACCCAGTACTTC. Combining the CDR3 with reference TRBV18 and TRBJ2-5 gives the whole variable domain NAGVMQNPRHLVRRRGQEARLRCSPMKGHSHVYWYRQLPEEGLKFMVYLQKENIIDESGMPKERFSAEFPKEGPSILRIQQVVRGDSAAYFCASSPRTGASETQYFGPGTRLLVL.

The chain uses TRBV5-5 and TRBJ2-5; TRBD1 aligns across 8 bases. The V and J ends lost 0 bases and 2 bases, in that order; junction bases with no gene match: 9. CDR3 size: 17 residues. Germline CDR1 SGHKS, CDR2 YYEKEE (reference sequence). The CDR3 loop reads CASSLEVWTGSQETQYF. In DNA form, the CDR3 reads TGTGCCAGCAGCTTGGAGGTCTGGACAGGGTCTCAAGAGACCCAGTACTTC.

V and J are TRBV30 and TRBJ1-2, with D perhaps matching TRBD1 (6 bases). V was trimmed by 2 bases and J by 2 bases, leaving 15 bases between them. The CDR3 is 15 amino acids. Germline CDR1 reads GTSNPN; CDR2 reads SVGIG (reference sequence). In DNA, the CDR3 is TGTGCCTGGAGTATGCCCGGGGGGCTGAACTATGGCTACACCTTC. It yields the protein CAWSMPGGLNYGYTF.

This clone was detected once. The V and J genes are TRBV7-2 and TRBJ2-7, with 9 bases lining up with TRBD2. Trimming removed 0 bases from V and 3 bases from J; junction bases left unmatched: 6. The CDR3 has 16 residues. Germline CDR1 is SGHTA and CDR2 is FQGNSA. CDR3 DNA sequence: TGTGCCAGCAGCTTAGCGGTTAGCGGGGGAATCTACGAGCAGTACTTC. As protein: CASSLAVSGGIYEQYF.

The chain has TRBV10-3 and TRBJ1-2; a possible D gene is TRBD1 (6 bases). Trimming cost V 4 bases and J 2 bases, with 8 bases left between them. Germline CDR1 ENHRY, CDR2 SYGVKD. The CDR3 consists of 13 residues. CDR3 sequence reads: CAISGTGNYGYTF. The CDR3, as DNA: TGTGCCATCAGTGGCACAGGGAACTATGGCTACACCTTC.

The chain combines TRBV4-1 with TRBJ1-4; 7 positions agree with TRBD1. The CDR3 length is 15 residues. V lost 3 bases and J lost 4; bases outside the gene matches: 5. From germline, CDR1 is MGHRA and CDR2 YSYEKL. The CDR3 loop reads CASSHIQGINEKLFF. CDR3 DNA: TGCGCCAGCAGCCATATACAGGGGATTAATGAAAAACTGTTTTTT.

V usage is TRBV18 and J usage is TRBJ2-1; D call uncertain. Germline CDR1 and CDR2: KGHSH and LQKENI. The CDR3 runs 11 residues. Between the trimmed V and J ends, which lost 5 bases and 10 bases, there was a span of 9 bases. DNA of the CDR3: TGTGCCAGCTCAACCGGAGACGAGCAGTTCTTC. Its protein product is CASSTGDEQFF.

The V call is TRBV6-1, the J call TRBJ2-5; perhaps TRBD2 as D (7 bases). V was clipped by 8 bases and J by 2 bases, with 15 bases between them. This CDR3 is built from 14 residues. Germline V gene sequence: CDR1 MNHNS, CDR2 SASEGT. The CDR3: CASVAGAIQETQYF. The CDR3 bases are TGTGCCAGCGTGGCGGGGGCTATACAAGAGACCCAGTACTTC.

This chain uses TRBV5-3 with TRBJ2-6; D is perhaps TRBD1 (6 bases). TRBV5-3 is flagged as an ORF with uncertain function. This CDR3 spans 15 amino acids. The V gene lost 2 bases and the J gene lost 1 base, with 7 bases spanning the gap. The CDR3 loop is CARSFDRSGANVLTF. Written as DNA, the CDR3 is TGTGCCAGAAGCTTTGACAGGTCTGGGGCCAACGTCCTGACTTTC.

The V gene is TRBV10-3, the J gene TRBJ2-2; no firm D call. Germline lookup yields CDR1 ENHRY and CDR2 SYGVKD. The V gene lost 4 bases and the J gene lost 0 bases, with 6 bases spanning the gap. CDR3 size: 14 residues. The DNA of the CDR3 is TGTGCCATCAGTGCCTCCGCGAACACCGGGGAGCTGTTTTTT. Translated, it gives CAISASANTGELFF.

V usage is TRBV2 and J usage is TRBJ1-1; unclear D gene. CDR1 and CDR2 from the germline V gene are SNHLY and FYNNEI. The CDR3 is made up of 12 amino acids. V lost 6 bases and J 1 base, leaving 6 bases between the germline ends. The CDR3 DNA is TGTGCCAGCAGCGCAGGGAACACTGAAGCTTTCTTT. Residues: CASSAGNTEAFF.

The chain is built from TRBV7-2 and TRBJ1-2, with TRBD1 as a possible D gene (6 bases). The ends were cut back, 0 bases at V and 5 bases at J, with 13 bases in the middle. Per germline, CDR1 SGHTA and CDR2 FQGNSA. The CDR3 length is 15 residues. The CDR3 DNA follows: TGTGCCAGCAGCTTAGCTACTAGGACAGCTTATGGCTACACCTTC. The encoded protein is CASSLATRTAYGYTF.